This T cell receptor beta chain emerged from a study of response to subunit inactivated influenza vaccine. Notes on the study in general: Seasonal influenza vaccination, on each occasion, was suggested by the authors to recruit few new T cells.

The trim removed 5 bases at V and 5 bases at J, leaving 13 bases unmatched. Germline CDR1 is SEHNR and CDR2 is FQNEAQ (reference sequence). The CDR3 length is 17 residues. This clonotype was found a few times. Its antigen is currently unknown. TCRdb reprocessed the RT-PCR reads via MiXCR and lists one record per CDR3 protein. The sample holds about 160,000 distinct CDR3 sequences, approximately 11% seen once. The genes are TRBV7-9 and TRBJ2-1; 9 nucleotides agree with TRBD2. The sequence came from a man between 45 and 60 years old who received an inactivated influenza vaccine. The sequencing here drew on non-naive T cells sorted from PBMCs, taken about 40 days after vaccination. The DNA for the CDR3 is TGTGCCAGCAGCCCAAAATTTAGACTAGCGGTAAACAATGAGCAGTTCTTC. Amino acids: CASSPKFRLAVNNEQFF.